Listed here are 14 T cell receptor beta chains from one sample, sequenced in a study of T cell responses to AZD1222 COVID-19 vaccine. The assay was immunoSEQ multiplex PCR, and TCRdb's table has in-frame clones only and misses some. The top ten hold about 0.9% of the sample, which has 170,000 or so clones, more than 85% seen once. The source material was peripheral blood, sampled on day 0 of AZD1222 vaccination. The receptors were gathered from an adult in good health.

Written as DNA, the CDR3 is TGCGCCAGCAGCTTGGCCCCCTGGGGCGAGCAGTACTTC. Translating gives CASSLAPWGEQYF. V usage is TRBV5-1 and J usage is TRBJ2-7; D remains ambiguous. The V and J ends lost 0 bases and 6 bases respectively, with 10 bases between them. This CDR3 spans 13 amino acids. The germline V gene encodes CDR1 SGHRS and CDR2 YFSETQ.

The rearrangement links TRBV4-2 to TRBJ1-1; the D is unclear. V dropped 0 bases and J dropped 1 base, with 12 bases sitting between them. The CDR3 runs to 16 residues. The germline V gene encodes CDR1 LGHNA and CDR2 YNFKEQ. The CDR3 sequence: CASSQDTNRWNTEAFF. Written as DNA, the CDR3 is TGTGCCAGCAGCCAAGATACAAATAGATGGAACACTGAAGCTTTCTTT.

The CDR3 sequence: CASSLRTVSYNEQFF. In DNA, the CDR3 is TGTGCCAGCAGCCTAAGGACGGTATCCTACAATGAGCAGTTCTTC. This chain connects TRBV3-1 (or the pseudogene TRBV3-2) to TRBJ2-1; D is unclear. The CDR3 runs 15 residues. Deletions cut 4 bases from V and 1 base from J, with 11 bases between. Germline CDR1 and CDR2: LGHDT and YNNKEL (reference sequence).

CDR3 loop: CASAGLAGETQYF. The CDR3 coding sequence is TGTGCCAGCGCCGGGCTGGCCGGAGAGACCCAGTACTTC. V usage is TRBV6-5 and J usage is TRBJ2-5; D ambiguous. Deletions cut 8 bases from V and 4 bases from J, with 14 bases between. The germline V gene has CDR1 MNHEY and CDR2 SVGAGI. The CDR3 runs 13 residues.

V usage is TRBV29-1 and J usage is TRBJ2-2, with 10 bases lining up with TRBD2. The germline CDR1 and CDR2 sequences are SQVTM and ANQGSEA. The CDR3 length is 15 residues. Unmatched junction bases numbered 3, after V lost 4 bases and J lost 1 base. CDR3 amino acids: CSVASGGRNTGELFF. The DNA for the CDR3 is TGCAGCGTTGCTAGCGGGGGCCGGAACACCGGGGAGCTGTTTTTT.

This clone was counted a single time. V and J are TRBV7-8 and TRBJ1-1; 8 positions match TRBD1. Germline V gives CDR1 SGHVS, CDR2 FQNEAQ. The ends lost 5 bases at V and 11 bases at J; junction bases unmatched: 10. This CDR3 has 13 amino acids. CDR3 protein: CASSQDRVSAAFF. DNA for the CDR3: TGTGCCAGCAGCCAGGACAGGGTCAGCGCGGCTTTCTTT.

The V call is TRBV3-1 (or the pseudogene TRBV3-2), the J call TRBJ1-1; possible D gene TRBD1, 5 bases. Germline CDR1 reads LGHDT; CDR2 reads YNNKEL (reference sequence). V shed 3 bases and J shed 11 bases, with 16 bases lying between them. The CDR3 totals 13 residues. The CDR3 coding sequence is TGTGCCAGCAGCCAGCAGGGTTCCACGAGGGCTTTCTTT. As protein: CASSQQGSTRAFF.

J is TRBJ2-3 and V is TRBV7-9; 7 bases map to TRBD1. This CDR3 has 14 amino acids. The germline gives CDR1 SEHNR, CDR2 FQNEAQ (reference sequence). J lost 2 bases, V lost 5 bases, and 4 bases had no gene match. Here the CDR3 DNA reads TGTGCCAGCAGCCGACAGGGATACACAGATACGCAGTATTTT. It specifies CASSRQGYTDTQYF.

The CDR3 DNA reads as TGTGCCAGCAGCTTGGATGGAGCTAGCGGGGGGGCTTGGGAGACCCAGTACTTC. Protein: CASSLDGASGGAWETQYF. The chain couples TRBV5-8 to TRBJ2-5; 12 bases line up with TRBD2. The CDR3 covers 18 residues. CDR1 and CDR2 from the germline V gene are SGHTS and YDEGEE. The V segment lost 0 bases and the J segment 5 bases; nucleotides outside the gene matches: 11.

The chain carries TRBV4-1 and TRBJ1-3; 7 bases map to TRBD1. This CDR3 contains 15 residues. Germline V gene lookup returns CDR1 MGHRA and CDR2 YSYEKL. Losses at the gene ends were 0 bases for V and 6 bases for J; bases not matched to a gene: 5. The CDR3 DNA follows: TGCGCCAGCAGCCAAGAGGGACAGCTAACAAACACCATATATTTT. It specifies CASSQEGQLTNTIYF.

CDR3 DNA sequence: TGCGCCAGCAGCTCCAGGGCCCGACAAGAGACCCAGTACTTC. It codes for CASSSRARQETQYF. The J gene is TRBJ2-5, the V gene TRBV5-1; perhaps TRBD1 as D (5 bases). Deletions cut 3 bases from V and 2 bases from J, with 11 bases between. CDR1 is SGHRS, CDR2 YFSETQ, per germline. The CDR3 totals 14 residues.

A word on this clone: The missing conserved phenylalanine or tryptophan at the end of this CDR3 makes a read error likely. The DNA is omitted, as the CDR3 cannot be located on it reliably, and the CDR3 follows TCRdb's listing. This chain joins TRBV21-1 and TRBJ1-2; the table's D gene call, TRBD1, was not cross checked with the DNA. TRBV21-1 is an annotated pseudogene. The length of the CDR3 is 15 amino acids, counting both ends. CDR3 sequence: CASSKRRIPDRVSVV.

The chain carries TRBV7-2 and TRBJ2-5, with a possible D match to TRBD1 (5 bases). Deletions cut 1 base from V and 7 bases from J, with 7 bases between. This CDR3 region has 12 residues. The germline CDR1 and CDR2 sequences are SGHTA and FQGNSA. The CDR3 region has the DNA TGTGCCAGCAGCTTAGGCACAGGGACCCAGTACTTC. Encoded protein: CASSLGTGTQYF.

The chain links TRBV4-1 to TRBJ2-6; either TRBD1 or TRBD2 may supply D (6 bases each). The CDR3 totals 20 residues. V shed 6 bases and J shed 0 bases, with 24 bases lying between them. In germline, CDR1 is MGHRA, CDR2 YSYEKL. This CDR3 reads CASRNAWGASNRSGANVLTF. For the CDR3, the DNA is TGCGCCAGCAGGAACGCTTGGGGGGCTAGCAACCGCTCTGGGGCCAACGTCCTGACTTTC.